The text below deals with one T cell receptor (beta chain). PCR was performed using 60 Vbeta and 13 Jbeta primers. Clones were read by immunoSEQ multiplex PCR, and TCRdb kept only the in-frame ones, dropping some. This table has some 150,000 clones, around 73% appearing once. This sample stems from a study of cytomegalovirus exposure and HLA in healthy donors. The CDR3 loop spans 14 amino acids. The V end was cut by 5 bases, the J end by 7 bases, with 14 bases between. CDR1 is SGHDN, CDR2 FVKESK, per germline. The sample was PBMCs. This TCR was sampled from a human donor in good health. This chain joins TRBV14 and TRBJ1-4, with D unresolved. The DNA of the CDR3 is TGTGCCAGCAGCTGGTCTTTAAGGAGTGAAAAACTGTTTTTT. Its protein product is CASSWSLRSEKLFF. The whole variable domain, filled in from reference TRBV14 and TRBJ1-4, reads EAGVTQFPSHSVIEKGQTVTLRCDPISGHDNLYWYRRVMGKEIKFLLHFVKESKQDESGMPNNRFLAERTGGTYSTLKVQPAELEDSGVYFCASSWSLRSEKLFFGSGTQLSVL.